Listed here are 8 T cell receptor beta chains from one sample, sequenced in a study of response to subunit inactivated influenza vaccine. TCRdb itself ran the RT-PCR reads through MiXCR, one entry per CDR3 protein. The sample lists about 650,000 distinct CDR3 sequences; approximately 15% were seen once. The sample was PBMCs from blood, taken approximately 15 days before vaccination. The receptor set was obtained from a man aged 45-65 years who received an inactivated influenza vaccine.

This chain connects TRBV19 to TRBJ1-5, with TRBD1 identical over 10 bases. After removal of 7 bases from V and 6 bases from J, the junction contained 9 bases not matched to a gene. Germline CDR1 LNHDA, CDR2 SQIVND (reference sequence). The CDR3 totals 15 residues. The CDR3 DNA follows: TGTGCCAGTAAGACCGGGACAGGGGTCGTTCAGCCCCAGCATTTT. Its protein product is CASKTGTGVVQPQHF.

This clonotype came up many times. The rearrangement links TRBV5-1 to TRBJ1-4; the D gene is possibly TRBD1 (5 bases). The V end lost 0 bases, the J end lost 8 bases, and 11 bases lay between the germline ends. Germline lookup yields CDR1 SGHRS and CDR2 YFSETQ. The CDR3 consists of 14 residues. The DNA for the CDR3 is TGCGCCAGCAGCTTGGGCCCTCGGGACGAAAAACTGTTTTTT. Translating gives CASSLGPRDEKLFF.

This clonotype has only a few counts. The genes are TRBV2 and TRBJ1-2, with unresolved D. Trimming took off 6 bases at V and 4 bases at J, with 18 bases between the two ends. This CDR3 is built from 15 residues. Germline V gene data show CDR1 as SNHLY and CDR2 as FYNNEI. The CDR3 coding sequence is TGTGCCAGCAGAGATGGGCCTGGCCCAGGCTATGGCTACACCTTC. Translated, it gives CASRDGPGPGYGYTF.

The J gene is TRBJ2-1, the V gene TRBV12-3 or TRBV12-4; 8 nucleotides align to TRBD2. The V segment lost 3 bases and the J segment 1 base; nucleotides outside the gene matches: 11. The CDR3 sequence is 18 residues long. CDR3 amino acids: CASSLGGGLARSYNEQFF. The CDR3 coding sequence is TGTGCCAGCAGTTTGGGCGGGGGGCTCGCTAGGTCCTACAATGAGCAGTTCTTC.

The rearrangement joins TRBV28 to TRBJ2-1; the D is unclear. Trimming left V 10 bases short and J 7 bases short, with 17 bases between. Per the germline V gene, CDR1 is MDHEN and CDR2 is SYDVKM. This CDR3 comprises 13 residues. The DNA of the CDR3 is TGTGCCACTCGGAATATCGACTGGAATGAGCAGTTCTTC. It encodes CATRNIDWNEQFF.

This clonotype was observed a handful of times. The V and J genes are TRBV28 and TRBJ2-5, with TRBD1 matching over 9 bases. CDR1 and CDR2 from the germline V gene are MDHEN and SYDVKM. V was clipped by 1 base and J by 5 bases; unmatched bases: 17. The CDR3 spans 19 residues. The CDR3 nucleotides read TGTGCCAGCAGTTTATTTAATCTCCGGGACAGGGAACTTGGCGAGACCCAGTACTTC. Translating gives CASSLFNLRDRELGETQYF.

The CDR3 loop is CASSHSRFEQYF. In DNA, the CDR3 is TGTGCCAGCAGCCATTCCCGGTTCGAGCAGTACTTC. The genes are TRBV7-2 and TRBJ2-7; no clear D. The germline V gene encodes CDR1 SGHTA and CDR2 FQGNSA. Trimming shortened V by 5 bases and J by 6 bases, and 11 bases separated the two germline ends. The CDR3 is 12 residues long.

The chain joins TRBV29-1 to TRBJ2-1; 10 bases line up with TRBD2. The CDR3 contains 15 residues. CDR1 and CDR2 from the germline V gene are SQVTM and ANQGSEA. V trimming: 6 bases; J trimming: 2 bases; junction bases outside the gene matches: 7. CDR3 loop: CSVERTSGPYNEQFF. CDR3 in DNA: TGCAGCGTAGAAAGGACTAGCGGACCCTACAATGAGCAGTTCTTC.